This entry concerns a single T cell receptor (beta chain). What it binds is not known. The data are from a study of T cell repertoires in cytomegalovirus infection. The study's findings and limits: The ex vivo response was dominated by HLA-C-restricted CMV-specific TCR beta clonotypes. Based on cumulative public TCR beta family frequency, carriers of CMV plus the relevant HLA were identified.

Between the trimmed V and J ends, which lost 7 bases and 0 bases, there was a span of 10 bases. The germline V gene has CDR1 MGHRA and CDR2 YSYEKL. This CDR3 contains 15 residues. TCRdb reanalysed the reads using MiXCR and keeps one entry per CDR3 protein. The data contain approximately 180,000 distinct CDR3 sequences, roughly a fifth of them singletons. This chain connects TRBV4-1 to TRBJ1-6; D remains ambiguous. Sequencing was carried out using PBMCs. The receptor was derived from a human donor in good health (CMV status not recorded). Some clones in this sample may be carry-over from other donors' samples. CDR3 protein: CASMDSSSYNSPLHF. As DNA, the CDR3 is TGCGCCAGCATGGACTCTAGCTCCTATAATTCACCCCTCCACTTT.